Sequencing of this TCR beta chain was carried out in a study of blood T cell repertoires in COVID-19. Assay: immunoSEQ multiplex PCR; the TCRdb copy retains only in-frame clones and omits some. The sample shows about 300,000 clones, about nine tenths of them seen only once. This CDR3 has 13 amino acids. CDR1 SGHDT and CDR2 YYEEEE come from the germline V gene. The germline V and J ends were trimmed by 6 bases and 8 bases, with 17 bases remaining between them. This clonotype was sampled from a woman between 40 and 55 years old who had recovered from COVID-19. The sequenced material came from peripheral blood. The J gene is TRBJ1-2, the V gene TRBV5-6; D might be TRBD1 (6 bases). DNA for the CDR3: TGTGCCAGCACCTACGGGGGGGCTTACGGCTACACCTTC. Translated, it gives CASTYGGAYGYTF.